Each of the 13 T cell receptor beta chains below was sequenced from the same sample in a study of shared clonotypes between healthy human individuals. The data were produced by immunoSEQ multiplex PCR, yet TCRdb's version contains in-frame clones alone and is incomplete. The sample lists 2 million to 2.5 million clones, approximately 93% occurring once. Sequencing was done on a sample of naive CD4+ T cells from PBMCs. As for subset: CD45RA+ positively selected. The receptors were gathered from a man between 18 and 35 years old in good health. Some clones in this sample may be carry-over from other donors' samples.

This clone was recorded once. The chain carries TRBV19 and TRBJ2-3; 12 bases line up with TRBD2. J lost 4 bases, V lost 7 bases, and 6 bases had no gene match. From germline, CDR1 is LNHDA and CDR2 SQIVND (reference sequence). The length of the CDR3 is 15 residues. The CDR3 region is CASTQTSGRPDTQYF. CDR3 in DNA: TGTGCCAGTACGCAGACTAGCGGGAGACCAGATACGCAGTATTTT.

This clone appeared a single time. The chain employs TRBV6-1 and TRBJ1-1; D gene ambiguous. The germline V gene has CDR1 MNHNS and CDR2 SASEGT. The V end was cut by 7 bases, the J end by 0 bases, with 9 bases between. The CDR3 contains 13 residues. CDR3 coding DNA: TGTGCCAGCATATCCCTAATGAACACTGAAGCTTTCTTT. This translates into CASISLMNTEAFF.

CDR3 protein: CASSLAQDLGDTQYF. In DNA, the CDR3 is TGTGCCAGCAGCTTGGCCCAAGACCTAGGGGATACGCAGTATTTT. The chain has TRBV5-4 and TRBJ2-3; D gene uncertain. This CDR3 is 15 amino acids long. Germline V gives CDR1 SGHNT, CDR2 YYREEE (reference sequence). Trimming removed 0 bases at V and 6 bases at J, with 14 bases between.

In its sample, this clone was seen once. Other DNA variants within this sample encode the same CDR3. The CDR3 DNA follows: TGTGCCAGCAGTTACTCCGGGGTTACCTACGAGCAGTACTTC. It yields the protein CASSYSGVTYEQYF. The genes are TRBV6-5 and TRBJ2-7; TRBD2 might be the D (5 bases). CDR3 length: 14 residues. CDR1 and CDR2 (germline): MNHEY, SVGAGI. With 0 bases removed from V and 2 bases from J, the gap between germline ends came to 8 bases.

Of note for this clone: This CDR3 is also generated by other DNA sequences in the sample. The CDR3 here is CASSVGVAGTDTQYF. CDR3 nucleotide sequence: TGTGCCAGCAGCGTAGGGGTAGCGGGGACAGATACGCAGTATTTT. The chain recombines TRBV9 with TRBJ2-3; TRBD2 aligns across 8 bases. Looked up from germline, CDR1 is SGDLS and CDR2 is YYNGEE. This CDR3 is 15 amino acids long. The trim removed 0 bases at V and 3 bases at J, leaving 3 bases unmatched.

The count of this clone is one. The V gene is TRBV28, the J gene TRBJ2-6, with D possibly matching TRBD2 (5 bases). V was trimmed by 5 bases and J by 0 bases, leaving 8 bases between them. The germline V gene encodes CDR1 MDHEN and CDR2 SYDVKM. The CDR3 is 15 residues long. CDR3 bases: TGTGCCAGCAGTCGGGGATACTCTGGGGCCAACGTCCTGACTTTC. As protein: CASSRGYSGANVLTF.

The CDR3 nucleotides are TGTGCCAGCAGCTTAGCGCCGGATGGGGTTTATGGCTACACCTTC. Translated: CASSLAPDGVYGYTF. The chain links TRBV11-1 to TRBJ1-2; D unclear. The CDR3 extends over 15 amino acids. Trimming took off 0 bases at V and 5 bases at J, with 13 bases between the two ends. Germline values: CDR1 SGHAT, CDR2 FQDESV (reference sequence). The whole variable domain, remainder taken from reference TRBV11-1 and TRBJ1-2, is EAEVAQSPRYKITEKSQAVAFWCDPISGHATLYWYRQILGQGPELLVQFQDESVVDDSQLPKDRFSAERLKGVDSTLKIQPAELGDSAMYLCASSLAPDGVYGYTFGSGTRLTVV.

The rearrangement uses TRBV4-1 and TRBJ1-4; possible D gene TRBD1, 6 bases. Trimming took 6 bases from V and 4 from J, leaving 18 bases between them. The CDR3 loop spans 16 amino acids. Germline CDR1 is MGHRA and CDR2 is YSYEKL. Written as DNA, the CDR3 is TGCGCCAGCAGACCAGCATCCGGGACAAATAATGAAAAACTGTTTTTT. As protein: CASRPASGTNNEKLFF.

The V gene is TRBV28, the J gene TRBJ2-7, with D unclear. Germline V gives CDR1 MDHEN, CDR2 SYDVKM. The length of the CDR3 is 12 residues. Trimming cost V 6 bases and J 4 bases, with 10 bases left between them. The CDR3, as DNA: TGTGCCAGCAGCCCTCGATTTTACGAGCAGTACTTC. Amino acid sequence: CASSPRFYEQYF.

The gene calls are TRBV30 and TRBJ2-3; TRBD1 agrees at 8 bases. This CDR3 is 15 amino acids long. Germline V lookup: CDR1 GTSNPN, CDR2 SVGIG (reference sequence). V trimming: 5 bases; J trimming: 2 bases; junction bases outside the gene matches: 9. DNA of the CDR3: TGTGCCTGGGCTGGACAGGGCCTCCACACAGATACGCAGTATTTT. It codes for CAWAGQGLHTDTQYF.

J is TRBJ2-5 and V is TRBV19; the match to TRBD2 covers 10 bases. CDR3 size: 15 residues. Germline V lookup: CDR1 LNHDA, CDR2 SQIVND (reference sequence). J was trimmed by 7 bases and V by 0 bases; bases with no gene match: 5. CDR3 loop: CASSIDRASGGTQYF. The DNA of the CDR3 is TGTGCCAGTAGTATAGATCGGGCTAGCGGGGGGACCCAGTACTTC.

V is TRBV28 and J is TRBJ1-5; a possible D gene is TRBD1 (5 bases). The ends were cut back, 5 bases at V and 4 bases at J, with 15 bases in the middle. The CDR3 runs to 15 residues. Germline V gene data show CDR1 as MDHEN and CDR2 as SYDVKM. In DNA form, the CDR3 reads TGTGCCAGCAGTAAGGCTGGGGGGGGAAATCAGCCCCAGCATTTT. It encodes CASSKAGGGNQPQHF.

The V and J genes are TRBV5-1 and TRBJ2-5; D might be TRBD1 (6 bases). Trimming removed 5 bases from V and 5 bases from J, with 10 bases in between. The germline gives CDR1 SGHRS, CDR2 YFSETQ. There are 12 residues in the CDR3. CDR3 residues: CASRDSEETQYF. The DNA of the CDR3 is TGCGCCAGCAGGGACAGTGAGGAGACCCAGTACTTC.